The T cell receptor beta chain described here comes from a study of Ad26.COV2.S vaccination and SARS-CoV-2 variants. The treatment here: around 19 received Ad26.COV2.S at low or high dose, single or two shots; about 5 received placebo; per-sample allocation not given. Specimen acquisition occurred on day 63 following the initial vaccine or placebo injection. TCRdb's table, derived via immunoSEQ multiplex PCR, lists solely in-frame clones and lacks some. The table lists more than 300,000 clones, less than 90% of them singletons, with approximately 5.9% in the top ten. The clonotype was recovered from a person aged 18 to 65 who received the Ad26.COV2.S COVID-19 vaccine or a placebo. This sample comprised peripheral blood, obtained in a trial of Ad26.COV2.S vaccine versus placebo.

The DNA of the CDR3 is TGTGCCAGCTCACCGGGACAGGGTCGGGCCACCATATATTTT. Its translation is CASSPGQGRATIYF. The chain is built from TRBV18 and TRBJ1-3; 9 bases line up with TRBD1. The germline V gene has CDR1 KGHSH and CDR2 LQKENI. The CDR3 has 14 amino acids. The V gene end was trimmed by 3 bases and the J gene end by 9 bases; junction bases not matched to a gene: 6. Full variable domain (outside the CDR3, taken from reference TRBV18 and TRBJ1-3): NAGVMQNPRHLVRRRGQEARLRCSPMKGHSHVYWYRQLPEEGLKFMVYLQKENIIDESGMPKERFSAEFPKEGPSILRIQQVVRGDSAAYFCASSPGQGRATIYFGEGSWLTVV.